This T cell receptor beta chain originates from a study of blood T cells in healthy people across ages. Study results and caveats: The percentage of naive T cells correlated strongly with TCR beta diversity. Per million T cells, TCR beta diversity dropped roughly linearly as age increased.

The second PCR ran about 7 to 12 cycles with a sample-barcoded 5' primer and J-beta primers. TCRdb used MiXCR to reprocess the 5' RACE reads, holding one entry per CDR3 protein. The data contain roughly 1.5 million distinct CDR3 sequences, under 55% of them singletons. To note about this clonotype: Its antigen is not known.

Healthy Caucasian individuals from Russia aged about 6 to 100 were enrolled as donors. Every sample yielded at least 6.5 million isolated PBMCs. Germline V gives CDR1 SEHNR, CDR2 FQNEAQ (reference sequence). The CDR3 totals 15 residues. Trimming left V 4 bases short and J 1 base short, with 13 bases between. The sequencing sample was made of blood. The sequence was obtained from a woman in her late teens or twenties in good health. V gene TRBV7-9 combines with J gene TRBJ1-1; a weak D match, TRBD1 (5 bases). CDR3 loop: CASSSSPGPNTEAFF. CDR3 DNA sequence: TGTGCCAGCAGCTCGTCACCGGGACCGAACACTGAAGCTTTCTTT.